This entry is about one T cell receptor (beta chain). The data originate from a study of blood T cell repertoires in COVID-19. For the study at large: The cDNA or gDNA used as material had been derived from T cells, B-cell-depleted T cells, or PBMCs.

In the source study's methods: The authors estimated nucleated cell counts from reference gene primer amplification. The table came from immunoSEQ multiplex PCR; TCRdb's copy has only in-frame clones and leaves some out. The DNA gave D and trimming, while V, J and clone size come from that table. The sample contains approximately 350,000 clones, approximately 82% of which appear only once. Sequences were obtained from peripheral blood. The receptor's source is a man aged 25 to 40 with active or convalescent COVID-19.

The CDR3 spells CASSRTGLTQYF. DNA for the CDR3: TGTGCCAGCAGCCGGACTGGTTTGACGCAGTATTTT. The chain has TRBV7-9 and TRBJ2-3; D is perhaps TRBD2 (5 bases). The CDR3 is 12 amino acids. The ends were cut back, 5 bases at V and 9 bases at J, with 12 bases in the middle. Per the germline V gene, CDR1 is SEHNR and CDR2 is FQNEAQ (reference sequence).